The source of this T cell receptor (beta chain) is a study of PD-1 blockade in classical Hodgkin lymphoma. Study summary: Intravenous nivolumab at 3 mg/kg was given to patients every 2 weeks. Whole-study findings and limits: Reported findings placed baseline TCR diversity lower in newly diagnosed patients (compared with healthy donors). Baseline diversity was lower in partial responders and progressors than complete responders.

As to this clone: The antigen is not known.

Relapses following autologous stem cell transplantation were seen in all patients, with brentuximab vedotin exposure varying. CDR3 length equals 16 residues. V lost 3 bases and J lost 1, with 12 bases in between. From germline, CDR1 is LNHDA and CDR2 SQIVND (reference sequence). The assay was immunoSEQ multiplex PCR, and TCRdb's table has in-frame clones only and misses some. The data hold 30,000 to 40,000 clones, with approximately 80% observed a single time. The sample consisted of peripheral blood mononuclear cells (PBMCs), taken at baseline. The V gene is TRBV19, the J gene TRBJ2-2; maybe TRBD2 (5 bases). The TCR comes from a human donor with classical Hodgkin lymphoma. The CDR3 protein is CASSIRGLRNTGELFF. The DNA of the CDR3 is TGTGCCAGTAGTATTCGAGGACTCAGGAACACCGGGGAGCTGTTTTTT.